A selection of T cell receptor beta chains follows, all from one sample in a study of blood T cells in healthy people across ages. TCRdb processed the 5' RACE reads anew with MiXCR; each CDR3 protein has one entry. This sample has 800,000 to 950,000 distinct CDR3 sequences, with 25% to 35% found just once. These data were also reused for a study on T cells of mothers and their children.

Sequenced input: blood. Receptors were obtained from a woman aged 40 to 55 in good health. Both conserved end residues are part of each CDR3. A D gene is named only where the DNA matches it firmly. Clone size appears in some rows only: once, few, many, or a class for an expanded clone.

15 TRBJ2-1 TRBV4-1 few NA TGCGCCAGCAGCCAAGATCGGGACCTGGACAATGAGCAGTTCTTC CASSQDRDLDNEQFF
14 TRBJ1-6 TRBV20-1 NA NA TGCAGTGCTATCCCGGGACGGCAGAATTCACCCCTCCACTTT CSAIPGRQNSPLHF
15 TRBJ2-7 TRBV12-3/TRBV12-4 few NA TGTGCCAGCAGTTTAGGTGACGTGAGGGGATACGAGCAGTACTTC CASSLGDVRGYEQYF
15 TRBJ2-1 TRBV20-1 NA NA TGCAGTGCTAGAGATGCGGTGCGGGGAAACAATGAGCAGTTCTTC CSARDAVRGNNEQFF
15 TRBJ2-7 TRBV20-1 many TRBD2 TGCAGTGCTAGCCCCCAGCGGGGGGACTCCTACGAGCAGTACTTC CSASPQRGDSYEQYF
15 TRBJ2-7 TRBV14 NA TRBD1 TGTGCCAGCAACAGCCTGACAGGGGACTCCTACGAGCAGTACTTC CASNSLTGDSYEQYF
15 TRBJ2-3 TRBV13 few TRBD1 TGTGCCAGCAGCTTACGGGACAGGGAAACAGATACGCAGTATTTT CASSLRDRETDTQYF
15 TRBJ2-7 TRBV12-3/TRBV12-4 few TRBD2 TGTGCCAGCAGTCTCCGGACTAGCGGTGTTAACGAGCAGTACTTC CASSLRTSGVNEQYF
14 TRBJ2-3 TRBV20-1 many NA TGCAGTGCTAGAGGGGGCTTCGGCACAGATACGCAGTATTTT CSARGGFGTDTQYF
16 TRBJ2-3 TRBV5-1 NA NA TGCGCCAGCAGCTTGGAGGCAGGGATGCGCACAGATACGCAGTATTTT CASSLEAGMRTDTQYF
16 TRBJ2-7 TRBV18 NA NA TGTGCCAGCTCACCCACTGCACAGGCCTACCACAATGAGCAGTACTTC CASSPTAQAYHNEQYF